The following is a TCR beta chain sequence with its context. Its antigen is undetermined. Focal radiation was given together with CTLA-4 blockade (ipilimumab) to patients with chemo-refractory metastatic non-small-cell lung cancer. The data belong to a study of radiotherapy plus CTLA-4 blockade in lung cancer. Study-wide results and caveats: Peripheral blood showed expansion of tumor-derived TCR clones after radiotherapy and ipilimumab.

Measured with immunoSEQ multiplex PCR; TCRdb has only the in-frame clones, and not every one. The profile shows about 40,000 clones, 75% to 80% of them singletons. The sample was peripheral blood, taken from a patient treated with radiotherapy plus ipilimumab. The receptor's source is a human donor with non-small cell lung cancer that progressed on radiotherapy plus ipilimumab.

CDR3 nucleotides: TGTGCCAGCAGGCAGGGGTGGGGCGGTGAAAAACTGTTTTTT. Translated, it gives CASRQGWGGEKLFF. The chain employs TRBV6-5 and TRBJ1-4; the D gene is possibly TRBD1 (6 bases). This CDR3 is 14 amino acids long. Per the germline V gene, CDR1 is MNHEY and CDR2 is SVGAGI. V dropped 6 bases and J dropped 7 bases, with 15 bases sitting between them.